Each of the 26 T cell receptor beta chains below was sequenced from the same sample in a study of shared clonotypes between healthy human individuals. Using immunoSEQ multiplex PCR, the repertoire was profiled, and TCRdb retains in-frame clones only, with some absent. This table has hundreds of thousands of clones, 73% appearing once. The sequenced sample was memory CD4+ T cells sorted from blood. Indicated subset: CD45RA-negative fraction. The receptors shown here come from a woman in her twenties or thirties in good health.

The genes are TRBV28 and TRBJ2-5; D is undetermined. The CDR3 spans 12 residues. The V gene lost 4 bases and the J gene lost 9 bases, with 12 bases spanning the gap. Germline loops: CDR1 MDHEN, CDR2 SYDVKM. Here the CDR3 DNA reads TGTGCCAGCAGTTCCCCCGCCTCGGCCCAGTACTTC. Translated, it gives CASSSPASAQYF.

The V call is TRBV28, the J call TRBJ2-7, with 8 bases matching TRBD1. V shed 7 bases and J 8 bases; nucleotides not matched to a gene: 10. The germline gives CDR1 MDHEN, CDR2 SYDVKM. The CDR3 consists of 13 residues. CDR3 nucleotide sequence: TGTGCCAGCAACGGATGGACAGGGTCAAAGCAGTACTTC. Protein sequence: CASNGWTGSKQYF. Full variable domain (missing parts from reference TRBV28 and TRBJ2-7): DVKVTQSSRYLVKRTGEKVFLECVQDMDHENMFWYRQDPGLGLRLIYFSYDVKMKEKGDIPEGYSVSREKKERFSLILESASTNQTSMYLCASNGWTGSKQYFGPGTRLTVT.

This clone turned up a few times. CDR3 loop: CASSIVLPGELFF. The CDR3 DNA reads as TGTGCCAGTAGTATAGTCCTCCCCGGGGAGCTGTTTTTT. The chain is built from TRBV19 and TRBJ2-2; D remains unclear. Trimming took 1 base from V and 6 from J, leaving 6 bases between them. Germline CDR1 is LNHDA and CDR2 is SQIVND (reference sequence). The CDR3 loop spans 13 amino acids.

In its sample, this clone was seen a few times. The same CDR3 also results from other DNA sequences found in this sample. DNA for the CDR3: TGTGCCACCAGCAGAGATAGAGCAGGGGAAGAGACCCAGTACTTC. It yields the protein CATSRDRAGEETQYF. The chain uses TRBV15 and TRBJ2-5, with a weak D call TRBD1 (6 bases). Trimming took off 0 bases at V and 3 bases at J, with 11 bases between the two ends. In germline, CDR1 is LNHNV, CDR2 YYDKDF (reference sequence). This CDR3 has 15 amino acids.

This chain links TRBV6-6 with TRBJ2-7; the D gene could be TRBD1 or TRBD2 (5 bases each). The CDR3 has 13 amino acids. V was shortened by 5 bases and J by 5 bases, with 13 bases between the two germline ends. CDR1 and CDR2 from the germline V gene are MNHNY and SVGAGI (reference sequence). CDR3 in amino acids: CASSQGHGDEQYF. CDR3 nucleotide sequence: TGTGCCAGCAGTCAGGGCCACGGGGACGAGCAGTACTTC.

This clone was seen a few times. CDR3 nucleotides: TGTGCCAGCAGCAAAGGTCCCGGGGATGGGAATGAGCAGTTCTTC. Translation gives CASSKGPGDGNEQFF. The chain uses TRBV21-1 and TRBJ2-1; the D call of TRBD2 is as the table states it, not checked on the DNA. TRBV21-1 is deemed a pseudogene. CDR3 length equals 15 residues.

The chain recombines TRBV5-8 with TRBJ2-7, with D unresolved. V shed 1 base and J shed 2 bases, with 7 bases lying between them. The CDR3 extends over 13 amino acids. Germline V gene sequence: CDR1 SGHTS, CDR2 YDEGEE. The CDR3 protein is CASSLIGPYEQYF. CDR3 in DNA: TGTGCCAGCAGCTTGATCGGGCCCTACGAGCAGTACTTC.

This clone showed up just a few times. The chain has TRBV7-9 and TRBJ1-2; no reliable D call. Germline V gene sequence: CDR1 SEHNR, CDR2 FQNEAQ (reference sequence). CDR3 size: 13 residues. V lost 4 bases, J lost 1 base, and 7 bases lay in between. CDR3 sequence reads: CASSSRDNYGYTF. In nucleotides, the CDR3 is TGTGCCAGCAGCTCCCGTGATAACTATGGCTACACCTTC.

V and J are TRBV7-8 and TRBJ2-6; no definite D call. This CDR3 is 16 amino acids long. Trimming stripped 1 base from V and 2 bases from J, with 9 bases between. Germline V CDR1 and CDR2: SGHVS, FQNEAQ. CDR3 region: CASSLGPSTGANVLTF. The CDR3 coding sequence is TGTGCCAGCAGCTTAGGCCCGAGTACTGGGGCCAACGTCCTGACTTTC.

This chain joins TRBV7-9 and TRBJ1-2; 9 bases match TRBD1. The J segment lost 5 bases and the V segment lost 4 bases, leaving 2 bases of the junction unmatched. The V gene's germline CDR1 is SEHNR and CDR2 FQNEAQ (reference sequence). The CDR3 is 13 residues long. The CDR3 DNA reads TGTGCCAGCAGCTCCGGACAGGGGTATGGCTACACCTTC. It specifies CASSSGQGYGYTF.

The V call is TRBV7-9, the J call TRBJ1-2; D is ambiguous. The CDR3 is 15 amino acids. V lost 3 bases, J lost 4 bases, and 15 bases lay in between. In germline, CDR1 is SEHNR, CDR2 FQNEAQ (reference sequence). The DNA of the CDR3 is TGTGCCAGCAGCTTGGCGGAACCGATCTCCTATGGCTACACCTTC. It encodes CASSLAEPISYGYTF.

This clone was seen more than once but under ten times. The V call is TRBV30, the J call TRBJ2-7; 10 nucleotides align to TRBD2. Germline V CDR1 and CDR2: GTSNPN, SVGIG (reference sequence). V gave up 7 bases and J gave up 0 bases; unmatched junction bases: 6. CDR3 size: 14 residues. The CDR3 DNA reads TGTGCCTTCCTTAGCGGGAGGAGCTCCTACGAGCAGTACTTC. Its translation: CAFLSGRSSYEQYF.

The rearrangement links TRBV7-9 to TRBJ2-2; D gene uncertain. Germline assignment: CDR1 SEHNR and CDR2 FQNEAQ (reference sequence). Trimming pared 7 bases from V and 4 bases from J, leaving 7 bases between. The CDR3 has 12 amino acids. CDR3 region: CASTRSTGELFF. DNA of the CDR3: TGTGCCAGCACCCGAAGCACCGGGGAGCTGTTTTTT.

The DNA for the CDR3 is TGTGCCAGCAGCCAAGTTGAGTCCCCGGAGCTGTTTTTT. Protein product: CASSQVESPELFF. The genes are TRBV4-2 and TRBJ2-2, with D hard to call. The V end was cut by 1 base, the J end by 10 bases, with 10 bases between. Germline values: CDR1 LGHNA, CDR2 YNFKEQ. The CDR3 runs to 13 residues.

The chain carries TRBV9 and TRBJ2-3, with D uncertain. V was pared by 4 bases and J by 0 bases, with 12 bases between. Germline CDR1 and CDR2: SGDLS and YYNGEE. This CDR3 contains 15 residues. The CDR3 protein is CASSPLSLSTDTQYF. The CDR3 DNA is TGTGCCAGCAGCCCCCTTTCCCTGAGCACAGATACGCAGTATTTT.

This clone was observed a single time. The chain couples TRBV18 to TRBJ1-5; 7 bases match TRBD1. The CDR3 length is 17 residues. V dropped 6 bases and J dropped 0; count of bases not matched to a gene: 11. Germline loops: CDR1 KGHSH, CDR2 LQKENI. CDR3 loop: CASSILGGDDSNQPQHF. In nucleotides, the CDR3 is TGTGCCAGCTCGATTCTAGGGGGCGACGATAGCAATCAGCCCCAGCATTTT.

The chain employs TRBV4-1 and TRBJ2-1; D is unclear. Germline V CDR1 and CDR2: MGHRA, YSYEKL. The CDR3 has 12 residues. Trimming left V 0 bases short and J 9 bases short, with 6 bases between. This CDR3 reads CASSQEESEQFF. The CDR3 DNA follows: TGCGCCAGCAGCCAAGAGGAATCTGAGCAGTTCTTC.

The V gene is TRBV2, the J gene TRBJ2-1, with 10 bases aligning to TRBD1. This CDR3 has 13 residues. Germline lookup yields CDR1 SNHLY and CDR2 FYNNEI. Losses at the gene ends were 6 bases for V and 9 bases for J; bases not matched to a gene: 5. The CDR3 region is CASRGTGVSEQFF. The CDR3 coding sequence is TGTGCCAGCAGGGGGACAGGGGTCAGTGAGCAGTTCTTC. Looking up the rest from reference TRBV2 and TRBJ2-1 gives the full variable domain: EPEVTQTPSHQVTQMGQEVILRCVPISNHLYFYWYRQILGQKVEFLVSFYNNEISEKSEIFDDQFSVERPDGSNFTLKIRSTKLEDSAMYFCASRGTGVSEQFFGPGTRLTVL.

The chain employs TRBV6-6 and TRBJ2-7; D assignment may be TRBD1 or TRBD2 (5 bases each). The CDR3 totals 15 residues. V was trimmed by 4 bases and J by 1 base, leaving 14 bases between them. The germline V gene has CDR1 MNHNY and CDR2 SVGAGI (reference sequence). In nucleotides, the CDR3 is TGTGCCAGCAGTTCAAGGGACGGGGATTCCTACGAGCAGTACTTC. It codes for CASSSRDGDSYEQYF.

With respect to this clone: This sample includes further DNA sequences coding for the same CDR3. The chain is built from TRBV5-1 and TRBJ2-1; the D gene is possibly TRBD1 (6 bases). CDR1 is SGHRS and CDR2 is YFSETQ in the germline V gene. CDR3 size: 15 residues. Trimming left V 4 bases short and J 0 bases short, with 11 bases between. The CDR3 loop is CASSRDTLSYNEQFF. As DNA, the CDR3 is TGCGCCAGCAGCCGGGACACGCTCTCCTACAATGAGCAGTTCTTC. Looking up the rest from reference TRBV5-1 and TRBJ2-1 gives the full variable domain: KAGVTQTPRYLIKTRGQQVTLSCSPISGHRSVSWYQQTPGQGLQFLFEYFSETQRNKGNFPGRFSGRQFSNSRSEMNVSTLELGDSALYLCASSRDTLSYNEQFFGPGTRLTVL.

The chain carries TRBV5-1 and TRBJ1-2; D is ambiguous. Germline CDR1 SGHRS, CDR2 YFSETQ. V lost 5 bases to trimming and J lost 2 bases, with 7 bases between them. CDR3 length: 12 amino acids. The chain's CDR3 is CASSQENYGYTF. CDR3 nucleotide sequence: TGCGCCAGCAGTCAGGAGAACTATGGCTACACCTTC. The whole variable domain, remainder taken from reference TRBV5-1 and TRBJ1-2, is KAGVTQTPRYLIKTRGQQVTLSCSPISGHRSVSWYQQTPGQGLQFLFEYFSETQRNKGNFPGRFSGRQFSNSRSEMNVSTLELGDSALYLCASSQENYGYTFGSGTRLTVV.

The chain combines TRBV7-2 with TRBJ2-1; 8 nucleotides align to TRBD2. Germline CDR1 is SGHTA and CDR2 is FQGNSA. V lost 1 base and J lost 6; bases outside the gene matches: 5. This CDR3 is built from 15 residues. CDR3 DNA sequence: TGTGCCAGCAGCTTAGACGGGGGGGGTCTCAATGAGCAGTTCTTC. It encodes CASSLDGGGLNEQFF. Full variable domain (rest looked up from reference TRBV7-2 and TRBJ2-1): GAGVSQSPSNKVTEKGKDVELRCDPISGHTALYWYRQSLGQGLEFLIYFQGNSAPDKSGLPSDRFSAERTGGSVSTLTIQRTQQEDSAVYLCASSLDGGGLNEQFFGPGTRLTVL.

This chain links TRBV4-1 with TRBJ1-1, with D possibly being TRBD1 (5 bases). Germline CDR1 is MGHRA and CDR2 is YSYEKL. The CDR3 runs 15 residues. V was trimmed by 0 bases and J by 10 bases, leaving 18 bases between them. CDR3 sequence (DNA): TGCGCCAGCAGCCAAGATAGATGGGAGGGGAAAAGAGCTTTCTTT. The encoded protein is CASSQDRWEGKRAFF.

This clone occurred once. The V call is TRBV28, the J call TRBJ1-1; perhaps TRBD1 as D (5 bases). This CDR3 contains 15 residues. Germline V gene lookup returns CDR1 MDHEN and CDR2 SYDVKM. V dropped 3 bases and J dropped 6 bases, with 17 bases sitting between them. CDR3 bases: TGTGCCAGCAGTTTTCTGGGAGAGGGGAGGGCTGAAGCTTTCTTT. Protein sequence: CASSFLGEGRAEAFF.

The chain carries TRBV7-3 and TRBJ2-3; the match to TRBD2 covers 11 bases. This CDR3 has 15 amino acids. The junction had 4 bases not matched to a gene; V was cut back by 2 bases and J by 6 bases. The germline V gene has CDR1 SGHTA and CDR2 FQGTGA. DNA for the CDR3: TGTGCCAGCAGCTTAGGCGGACTAGCGGGCGATACGCAGTATTTT. Translation: CASSLGGLAGDTQYF.

The sample holds a few counts of this clone. The chain combines TRBV5-6 with TRBJ1-3, with D possibly matching TRBD1 (5 bases). CDR1 is SGHDT, CDR2 YYEEEE, per germline. The V end was cut by 4 bases, the J end by 0 bases, with 14 bases between. The CDR3 consists of 16 residues. The CDR3 nucleotides read TGTGCCAGCAGCCCGGGACGTCGGAGCTCTGGAAACACCATATATTTT. Its translation: CASSPGRRSSGNTIYF.